The TCR beta chain described here comes from a study of PD-1 blockade in classical Hodgkin lymphoma. Looking at the study overall: The patients were dosed with nivolumab 3 mg/kg, infused intravenously every 2 weeks.

Notes on the study in general: The authors have not defined what causes the repertoire differences, possibly disease activity or prior therapy.

Profiled with immunoSEQ multiplex PCR; TCRdb holds only in-frame clones, not every one. The sample shows about 34,000 clones, approximately 82% of them seen only once. Germline-derived CDR1 and CDR2 are MNHNS and SASEGT. The CDR3 runs 15 residues. J gave up 1 base and V 7 bases, and 3 bases lay outside the gene matches. This clone appeared once. Its matching antigen is unknown. Relapse was seen in all patients after autologous stem cell transplantation, and brentuximab vedotin exposure was variable. This specimen was peripheral blood mononuclear cells (PBMCs), taken before the second cycle of nivolumab. This chain connects TRBV6-1 to TRBJ2-6, with 8 bases lining up with TRBD1. The source is a human donor with classical Hodgkin lymphoma. The CDR3 protein is CASNRQGSGANVLTF. CDR3 coding DNA: TGTGCCAGCAACCGACAGGGGTCTGGGGCCAACGTCCTGACTTTC.